The 3 T cell receptor beta chains reported below all come from one sample, sequenced in a study of T cell clonality in common variable immunodeficiency. The table came from immunoSEQ multiplex PCR; TCRdb's copy has only in-frame clones and leaves some out. The sample has approximately 24,000 clones, none seen only once. No cognate antigen is known for these TCRs. Study-wide findings and caveats: Reportedly, TCR beta sequences from common variable immunodeficiency showed fewer deletions and N-nucleotide insertions.

Sequencing was performed on peripheral blood mononuclear cells. The receptors derive from a human donor with common variable immunodeficiency.

This clone was counted between two and nine times. The read ends 3 residues shy of where the CDR3 ends; the end is completed using the germline J gene. The chain couples TRBV19 to TRBJ1-2; D not certain. The CDR3 has 14 residues. The germline V gene has CDR1 LNHDA and CDR2 SQIVND (reference sequence). Trimming removed 6 bases from V and 5 bases from J, with 16 bases in between. The sequenced CDR3 bases are TGTGCCAGTAGCATTGGAGGAGGGTATTATGGC. This encodes CASSIGGGYYG. The whole CDR3 region reads CASSIGGGYYGYTF.

A note on this clone: The CDR3 end falls 3 residues outside the read, so it is completed with the germline J gene. V gene TRBV30 combines with J gene TRBJ2-5; 12 nucleotides line up with TRBD2. The CDR3 is 16 residues long. Losses at the gene ends were 4 bases for V and 2 bases for J; bases not matched to a gene: 8. Germline V gene data show CDR1 as GTSNPN and CDR2 as SVGIG (reference sequence). CDR3 bases read: TGTGCCTGGAACCCGGGACTAGCGGGTATTCAAGAGACC. This gives the protein CAWNPGLAGIQET. The full CDR3 protein reads CAWNPGLAGIQETQYF.

This clone appeared a few times. The DNA ends 3 residues before the CDR3 does, and the rest of the CDR3 is filled in from the germline J gene. The chain combines TRBV6-1 with TRBJ2-3; the match to TRBD2 covers 10 bases. Germline values: CDR1 MNHNS, CDR2 SASEGT. The CDR3 is made up of 15 amino acids. V shed 3 bases and J 3 bases; nucleotides not matched to a gene: 3. The CDR3 bases that were read are TGTGCCAGCAGTGACAGCGGGGGGGTTACAGATACG. Translation gives CASSDSGGVTDT. In full, the CDR3 reads CASSDSGGVTDTQYF.